This T cell receptor beta chain was recovered during a study of blood T cell repertoires in COVID-19. Study details: Researchers got acute and convalescent COVID-19 samples from the United States, Italy and Spain. T cells, B-cell-depleted T cells, or PBMCs provided the cDNA or gDNA that served as material.

Trimming shortened V by 2 bases and J by 3 bases, and 5 bases separated the two germline ends. The CDR3 contains 13 residues. Germline loops: CDR1 SGHTA, CDR2 FQGTGA. As originally analysed: Amplification from reference gene primers served as the basis for estimated nucleated cell counts. TCRdb's table, derived via immunoSEQ multiplex PCR, lists solely in-frame clones and lacks some. D and trimming come from the DNA, and the V and J calls and clone size come from that table. The sample yields 350,000 to 550,000 clones, about 89% seen once. This clone showed up just a few times. Other DNA sequences in the same sample also yield this CDR3.

The receptor was derived from a woman younger than 45 with acute or convalescent COVID-19. This chain joins TRBV7-3 and TRBJ2-1; possibly TRBD1 for D (5 bases). Sequences were obtained from peripheral blood. Written as DNA, the CDR3 is TGTGCCAGCAGCTTAGACAGCTACAATGAGCAGTTCTTC. It is translated as CASSLDSYNEQFF.